This T cell receptor beta chain was identified in a study of T cells in Graves' hyperthyroidism and ophthalmopathy. General study findings and limits: Among thyroid clonotypes expanded above 0.001, most also appeared in blood.

V shed 2 bases and J 4 bases; nucleotides not matched to a gene: 6. CDR1 is SGHTA, CDR2 FQGNSA, per germline. The CDR3 extends over 15 amino acids. Ten or more counts support this clonotype. The antigen is not known. Template material for amplifying TCR beta CDR3 regions consisted of RNA transcripts. The HTBI primer set drove a first-round RT-PCR of the TCR CDR3. TCRdb reprocessed the multiplex PCR reads via MiXCR and lists one record per CDR3 protein. Seen here are 450,000 to 650,000 distinct CDR3 sequences, approximately 15% observed once, and the top ten hold roughly 7%. Ophthalmopathy patients had moderate-to-severe active disease, CAS ≥3, NOSPECS ≥4, and disease duration under 3 months.

This clonotype was sampled from a woman between 18 and 29 years old with Graves' ophthalmopathy. The specimen was blood. The chain joins TRBV7-2 to TRBJ1-1, with 8 bases lining up with TRBD1. The CDR3 loop reads CASSLQGAGGTEAFF. CDR3 nucleotides: TGTGCCAGCAGCTTACAGGGGGCTGGGGGCACTGAAGCTTTCTTT.